Sequencing of this T cell receptor (beta chain) was carried out in a study of CD8 T cells in ankylosing spondylitis. Quantitative barcoded 5'-RACE was used to prepare TCR beta libraries. TCRdb re-called the 5' RACE reads through MiXCR, storing one row per CDR3 protein. The table shows about 240,000 distinct CDR3 sequences, with 20% to 30% occurring only once. Notes on the study in general: A motif in TCR beta, a set of about 8 highly homologous variants, appeared characteristic of ankylosing spondylitis blood.

Germline V CDR1 and CDR2: MNHNS, SASEGT. Deletions cut 6 bases from V and 2 bases from J, with 10 bases between. This CDR3 region has 13 residues. The sample holds many counts of this clonotype. Its cognate antigen is unknown. The sample consisted of blood, either unsorted or a sorted T cell fraction (not recorded which). This chain uses TRBV6-1 with TRBJ1-1; a possible D gene is TRBD1 (5 bases). This TCR was sampled from a male donor with ankylosing spondylitis or in good health (not recorded which). The CDR3 coding sequence is TGTGCCAGCAGGAGCAGGGTTAACACTGAAGCTTTCTTT. Residues: CASRSRVNTEAFF.